The 2 T cell receptor beta chains below come from one sample, sequenced in a study of blood T cell repertoires in COVID-19. The data were produced by immunoSEQ multiplex PCR, yet TCRdb's version contains in-frame clones alone and is incomplete. This sample has about 410,000 clones; around 92% occur once, and the top ten carry approximately 1.5%. Material for sequencing was PBMCs or T cells enriched from blood (not recorded which). These TCRs come from a woman aged 25 to 39 who had recovered from COVID-19.

The chain combines TRBV9 with TRBJ2-1, with D perhaps matching TRBD2 (6 bases). The CDR3 loop spans 15 amino acids. The germline V and J ends were trimmed by 0 bases and 10 bases, with 17 bases remaining between them. The germline V gene encodes CDR1 SGDLS and CDR2 YYNGEE. The CDR3 here is CASSVEGLASKEQFF. As DNA, the CDR3 is TGTGCCAGCAGCGTAGAGGGGCTAGCGTCAAAAGAGCAGTTCTTC.

This clone came up once. The V gene is TRBV6-4, the J gene TRBJ1-2; a possible D gene is TRBD1 (5 bases). The CDR3 extends over 14 amino acids. From germline, CDR1 is MRHNA and CDR2 SNTAGT. V lost 4 bases and J lost 11, with 20 bases in between. In nucleotides, the CDR3 is TGTGCCAGCAGTGCGACCAATTCTCCGGGGGTATACACCTTC. Protein sequence: CASSATNSPGVYTF.